These T cell receptor beta chains were read from a single sample in a study of Graves' ophthalmopathy and Graves' hyperthyroidism. TCRdb re-called the multiplex PCR reads with MiXCR, one entry per CDR3 protein. This repertoire shows roughly 480,000 distinct CDR3 sequences, over 13% found once; its top ten account for about 9.4%. What was sequenced was blood. These receptors came from a woman in her twenties or thirties with Graves' ophthalmopathy. Each CDR3 is given with its conserved first and last residue. A D gene is named only where the DNA matches it firmly. A clone size is listed for some rows: how often the clone was seen (once, few, many), or a class if it is expanded.

J gene: TRBJ2-3; clone size: few; D gene: NA; V gene: TRBV24-1; CDR3 DNA: TGTGCCACCAGTCTAGGGGGCGCGGGGGATACGCAGTATTTT; CDR3 protein: CATSLGGAGDTQYF
J gene: TRBJ1-2; clone size: many; D gene: NA; V gene: TRBV6-1; CDR3 DNA: TGTGCCAGCAGTGATCTCCCGCCAGGGTTTTTCTATGGCTACACCTTC; CDR3 protein: CASSDLPPGFFYGYTF
J gene: TRBJ1-1; clone size: many; D gene: TRBD1; V gene: TRBV12-3/TRBV12-4; CDR3 DNA: TGTGCCAGCAGTCCGCGACAGGGGGCATGGTACACTGAAGCTTTCTTT; CDR3 protein: CASSPRQGAWYTEAFF
J gene: TRBJ1-2; clone size: many; D gene: NA; V gene: TRBV5-1; CDR3 DNA: TGCGCCAGCAGCTTGGCCGACGGGACCTATGGCTACACCTTC; CDR3 protein: CASSLADGTYGYTF
J gene: TRBJ1-1; clone size: many; D gene: NA; V gene: TRBV6-1; CDR3 DNA: TGTGCCAGCAGTGAAGTGGGCAGTATGAACACTGAAGCTTTCTTT; CDR3 protein: CASSEVGSMNTEAFF
J gene: TRBJ2-7; clone size: many; D gene: NA; V gene: TRBV28; CDR3 DNA: TGTGCCAGCAGCCGGACGGGTACCAAGGGGGAGCAGTACTTC; CDR3 protein: CASSRTGTKGEQYF
J gene: TRBJ2-5; clone size: many; D gene: TRBD2; V gene: TRBV20-1; CDR3 DNA: TGCAGTGCTAGTCAATATTCCTTGGCGGGGGGAGCGGAGACCCAGTACTTC; CDR3 protein: CSASQYSLAGGAETQYF
J gene: TRBJ2-5; clone size: many; D gene: NA; V gene: TRBV7-9; CDR3 DNA: TGTGCCAGCAGCTTAAGGGCGGCGGCAGACTCCCTAGGGACCCAGTACTTC; CDR3 protein: CASSLRAAADSLGTQYF
J gene: TRBJ1-2; clone size: many; D gene: TRBD1; V gene: TRBV13; CDR3 DNA: TGTGCCAGCAGCTTACGGGGGACAGGGAACCCAATTAACTATGGCTACACCTTC; CDR3 protein: CASSLRGTGNPINYGYTF
J gene: TRBJ2-7; clone size: many; D gene: TRBD1; V gene: TRBV28; CDR3 DNA: TGTGCCAGCCAGGTTCAGGGGGCCTACGAGCAGTACTTC; CDR3 protein: CASQVQGAYEQYF
J gene: TRBJ2-2; clone size: NA; D gene: NA; V gene: TRBV28; CDR3 DNA: TGTGCCAGCAGTTTCGGGGGAAGGGGCGGGGAGCTGTTTTTT; CDR3 protein: CASSFGGRGGELFF
J gene: TRBJ1-6; clone size: few; D gene: TRBD1; V gene: TRBV11-2; CDR3 DNA: TGTGCCAGCAGCTCAAGGACAGGACTAAGATATAATCCACCCCTCCACTTT; CDR3 protein: CASSSRTGLRYNPPLHF
J gene: TRBJ2-7; clone size: many; D gene: NA; V gene: TRBV7-6; CDR3 DNA: TGTGCCAGCAGCGATGTACGGGATTCCTACGAGCAGTACTTC; CDR3 protein: CASSDVRDSYEQYF
J gene: TRBJ1-2; clone size: many; D gene: TRBD1; V gene: TRBV24-1; CDR3 DNA: TGTGCCACCAGTGACCCGGGACAGGGTAACGGCTACACCTTC; CDR3 protein: CATSDPGQGNGYTF
J gene: TRBJ2-5; clone size: NA; D gene: NA; V gene: TRBV10-3; CDR3 DNA: TGTGCCAGCAGTTCGGGAGAACAGTCTCCCCAGTACTTC; CDR3 protein: CASSSGEQSPQYF
J gene: TRBJ2-2; clone size: many; D gene: TRBD2; V gene: TRBV24-1; CDR3 DNA: TGTGCCACCAGTGATCCAGCGGGGAGGGACACCGGGGAGCTGTTTTTT; CDR3 protein: CATSDPAGRDTGELFF
J gene: TRBJ1-2; clone size: many; D gene: NA; V gene: TRBV6-1; CDR3 DNA: TGTGCCAGCAGTGTTAGGTTAAACTATGGCTACACCTTC; CDR3 protein: CASSVRLNYGYTF
J gene: TRBJ2-3; clone size: NA; D gene: NA; V gene: TRBV30; CDR3 DNA: TGTGCCTGGAGTGTGGGGGGCAACACAGATACGCAGTATTTT; CDR3 protein: CAWSVGGNTDTQYF
J gene: TRBJ2-5; clone size: many; D gene: TRBD1; V gene: TRBV6-5; CDR3 DNA: TGTGCCAGCAGCTTAACAGGGGGCAGCGAGACCCAGTACTTC; CDR3 protein: CASSLTGGSETQYF
J gene: TRBJ2-7; clone size: many; D gene: NA; V gene: TRBV6-2/TRBV6-3; CDR3 DNA: TGTGCCAGCAGTTACGTCGAACACGGATACGAGCAGTACTTC; CDR3 protein: CASSYVEHGYEQYF
J gene: TRBJ2-5; clone size: few; D gene: TRBD1; V gene: TRBV25-1; CDR3 DNA: TGTGCCAGCAGTACAGGGGGCGCCGGGGAGACCCAGTACTTC; CDR3 protein: CASSTGGAGETQYF
J gene: TRBJ1-1; clone size: many; D gene: TRBD1; V gene: TRBV5-5; CDR3 DNA: TGTGCCAGCAGCTTGGCGGGACAGGGGGCCACTGAAGCTTTCTTT; CDR3 protein: CASSLAGQGATEAFF
J gene: TRBJ1-2; clone size: many; D gene: TRBD1; V gene: TRBV29-1; CDR3 DNA: TGCAGCGTCCAGACAGGGAACTATGGCTACACCTTC; CDR3 protein: CSVQTGNYGYTF
J gene: TRBJ1-1; clone size: many; D gene: TRBD1; V gene: TRBV20-1; CDR3 DNA: TGCAGTGCCCAGGGACAGGGCAGTAAAGCTTTCTTT; CDR3 protein: CSAQGQGSKAFF
J gene: TRBJ2-7; clone size: many; D gene: NA; V gene: TRBV7-9; CDR3 DNA: TGTGCCAGCAGCTTAGATGTAGGGCTCAACGAGCAGTACTTC; CDR3 protein: CASSLDVGLNEQYF